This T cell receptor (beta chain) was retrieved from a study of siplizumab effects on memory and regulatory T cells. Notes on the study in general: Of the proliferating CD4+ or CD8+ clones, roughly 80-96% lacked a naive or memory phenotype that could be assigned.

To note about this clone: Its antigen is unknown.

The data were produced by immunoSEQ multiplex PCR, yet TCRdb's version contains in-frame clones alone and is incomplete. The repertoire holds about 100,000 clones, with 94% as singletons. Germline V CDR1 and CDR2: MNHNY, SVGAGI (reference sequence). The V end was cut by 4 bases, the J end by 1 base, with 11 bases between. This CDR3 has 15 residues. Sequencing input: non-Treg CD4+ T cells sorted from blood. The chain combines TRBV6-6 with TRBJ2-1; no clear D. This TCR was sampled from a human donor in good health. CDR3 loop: CASSSFLLSYNEQFF. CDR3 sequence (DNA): TGTGCCAGCAGTTCCTTCTTGCTATCCTACAATGAGCAGTTCTTC.